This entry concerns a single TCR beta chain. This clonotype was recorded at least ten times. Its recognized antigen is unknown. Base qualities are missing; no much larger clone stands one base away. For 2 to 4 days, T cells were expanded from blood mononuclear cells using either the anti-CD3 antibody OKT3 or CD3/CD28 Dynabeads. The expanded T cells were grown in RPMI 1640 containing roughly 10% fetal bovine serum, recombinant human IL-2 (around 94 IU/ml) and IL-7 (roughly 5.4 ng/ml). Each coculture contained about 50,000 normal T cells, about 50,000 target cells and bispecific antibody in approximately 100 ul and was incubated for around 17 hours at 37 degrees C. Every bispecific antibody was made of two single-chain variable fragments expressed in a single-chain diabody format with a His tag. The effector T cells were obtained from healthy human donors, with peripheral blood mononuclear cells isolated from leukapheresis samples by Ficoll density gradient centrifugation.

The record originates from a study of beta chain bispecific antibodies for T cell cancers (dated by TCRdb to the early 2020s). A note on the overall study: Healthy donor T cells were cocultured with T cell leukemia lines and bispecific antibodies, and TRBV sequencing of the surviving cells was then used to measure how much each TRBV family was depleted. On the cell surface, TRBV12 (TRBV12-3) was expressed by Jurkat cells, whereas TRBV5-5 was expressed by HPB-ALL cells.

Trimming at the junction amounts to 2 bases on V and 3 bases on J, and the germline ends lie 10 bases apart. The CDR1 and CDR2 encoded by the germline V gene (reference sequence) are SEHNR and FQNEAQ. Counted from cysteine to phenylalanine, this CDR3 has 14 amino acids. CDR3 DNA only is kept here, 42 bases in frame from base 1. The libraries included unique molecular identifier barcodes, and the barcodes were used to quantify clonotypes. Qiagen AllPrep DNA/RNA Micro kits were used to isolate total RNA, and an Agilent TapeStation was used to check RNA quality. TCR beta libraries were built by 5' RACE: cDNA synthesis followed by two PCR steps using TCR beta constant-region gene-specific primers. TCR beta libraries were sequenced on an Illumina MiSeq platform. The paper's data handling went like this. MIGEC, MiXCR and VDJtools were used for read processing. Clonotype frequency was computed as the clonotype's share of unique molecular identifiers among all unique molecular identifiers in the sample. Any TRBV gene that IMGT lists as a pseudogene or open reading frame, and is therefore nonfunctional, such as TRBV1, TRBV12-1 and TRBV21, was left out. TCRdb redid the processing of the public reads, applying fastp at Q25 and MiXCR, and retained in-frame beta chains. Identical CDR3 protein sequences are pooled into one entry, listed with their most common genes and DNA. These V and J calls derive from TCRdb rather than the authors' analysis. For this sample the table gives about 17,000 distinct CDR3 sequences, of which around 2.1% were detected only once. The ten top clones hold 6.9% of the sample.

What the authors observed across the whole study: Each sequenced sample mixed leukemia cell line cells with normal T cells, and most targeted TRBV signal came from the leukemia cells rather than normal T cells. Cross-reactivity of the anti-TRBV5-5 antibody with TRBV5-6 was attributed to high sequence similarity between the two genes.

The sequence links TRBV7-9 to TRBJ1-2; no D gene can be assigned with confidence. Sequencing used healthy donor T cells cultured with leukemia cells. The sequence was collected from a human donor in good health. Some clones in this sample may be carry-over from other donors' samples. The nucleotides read TGTGCCAGCAGCTTAACAGAATCGTACTATGGCTACACCTTC. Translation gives CASSLTESYYGYTF. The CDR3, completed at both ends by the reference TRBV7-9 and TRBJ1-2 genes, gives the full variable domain DTGVSQNPRHKITKRGQNVTFRCDPISEHNRLYWYRQTLGQGPEFLTYFQNEAQLEKSRLLSDRFSAERPKGSFSTLEIQRTEQGDSAMYLCASSLTESYYGYTFGSGTRLTVV.